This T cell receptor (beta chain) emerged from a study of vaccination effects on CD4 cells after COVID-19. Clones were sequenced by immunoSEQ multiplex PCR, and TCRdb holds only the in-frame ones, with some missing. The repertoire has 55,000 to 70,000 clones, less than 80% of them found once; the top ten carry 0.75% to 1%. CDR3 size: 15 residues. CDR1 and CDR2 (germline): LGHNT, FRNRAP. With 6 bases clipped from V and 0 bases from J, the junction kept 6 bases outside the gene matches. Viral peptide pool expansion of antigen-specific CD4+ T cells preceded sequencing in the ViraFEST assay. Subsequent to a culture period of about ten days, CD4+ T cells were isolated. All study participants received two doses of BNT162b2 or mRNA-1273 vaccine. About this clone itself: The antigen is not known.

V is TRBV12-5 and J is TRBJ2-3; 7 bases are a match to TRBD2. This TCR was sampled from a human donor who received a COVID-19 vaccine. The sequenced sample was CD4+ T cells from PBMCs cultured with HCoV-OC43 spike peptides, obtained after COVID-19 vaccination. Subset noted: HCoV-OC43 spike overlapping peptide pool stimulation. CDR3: CASGLGGSSTDTQYF. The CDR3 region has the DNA TGTGCTAGTGGCCTGGGGGGGTCCAGCACAGATACGCAGTATTTT.